The clone carrying this T cell receptor beta chain was counted only a few times. These data originate in a study of CD8+ T cells in alopecia areata. Trimming removed 5 bases from V and 7 bases from J; junction bases left unmatched: 10. CDR1 is SGHAT and CDR2 is FQNNGV in the germline V gene. This CDR3 contains 14 residues. Samples from alopecia areata patients were lesional scalp punch biopsies and peripheral blood. It was cDNA, reverse transcribed from extracted RNA, that served as the sequencing template. This table comes from immunoSEQ multiplex PCR, and its TCRdb copy is limited to in-frame clones, with some not included. The data contain 90,000 to 100,000 clones, under 45% of them seen just once; the ten biggest clones take up under 0.9%.

The origin of this receptor is a human donor with alopecia areata. Sample: CD4+ T cells sorted from blood. The chain carries TRBV11-2 and TRBJ2-7, with TRBD2 identical over 8 bases. The CDR3 coding sequence is TGTGCCAGCAGCCCCCCCCGGACTAGCAGGGAGCAGTACTTC. Encoded protein: CASSPPRTSREQYF.